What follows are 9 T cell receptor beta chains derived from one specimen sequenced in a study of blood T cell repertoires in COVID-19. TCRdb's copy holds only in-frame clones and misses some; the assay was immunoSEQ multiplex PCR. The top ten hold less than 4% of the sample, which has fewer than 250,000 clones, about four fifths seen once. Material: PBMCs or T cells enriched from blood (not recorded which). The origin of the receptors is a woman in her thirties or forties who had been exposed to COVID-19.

Written as DNA, the CDR3 is TGTGCCAGCCATCCTTATCCAGGGGGAAACACCATATATTTT. Encoded protein: CASHPYPGGNTIYF. The rearrangement links TRBV5-5 to TRBJ1-3; TRBD1 is a possible D gene (5 bases). The ends were cut back, 7 bases at V and 4 bases at J, with 15 bases in the middle. Looked up from germline, CDR1 is SGHKS and CDR2 is YYEKEE (reference sequence). This CDR3 is built from 14 residues. The whole variable domain, remainder taken from reference TRBV5-5 and TRBJ1-3, is DAGVTQSPTHLIKTRGQQVTLRCSPISGHKSVSWYQQVLGQGPQFIFQYYEKEERGRGNFPDRFSARQFPNYSSELNVNALLLGDSALYLCASHPYPGGNTIYFGEGSWLTVV.

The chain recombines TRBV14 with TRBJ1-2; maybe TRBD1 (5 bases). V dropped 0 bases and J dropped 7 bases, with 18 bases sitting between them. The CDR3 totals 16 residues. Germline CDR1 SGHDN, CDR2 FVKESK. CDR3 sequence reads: CASSQDRAAKGAGYTF. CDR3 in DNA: TGTGCCAGCAGCCAAGATCGCGCGGCAAAAGGGGCTGGCTACACCTTC.

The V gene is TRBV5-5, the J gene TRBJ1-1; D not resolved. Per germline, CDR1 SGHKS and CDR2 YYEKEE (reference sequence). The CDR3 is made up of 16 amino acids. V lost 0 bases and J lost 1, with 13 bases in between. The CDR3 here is CASSLAGSAGNTEAFF. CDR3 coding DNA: TGTGCCAGCAGCTTGGCCGGATCGGCAGGGAACACTGAAGCTTTCTTT.

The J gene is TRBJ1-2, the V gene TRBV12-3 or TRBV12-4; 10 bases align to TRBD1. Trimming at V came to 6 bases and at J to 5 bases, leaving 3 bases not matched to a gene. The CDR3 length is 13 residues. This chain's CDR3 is CASSLGQGYGYTF. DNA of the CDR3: TGTGCCAGCAGCCTGGGACAGGGGTATGGCTACACCTTC.

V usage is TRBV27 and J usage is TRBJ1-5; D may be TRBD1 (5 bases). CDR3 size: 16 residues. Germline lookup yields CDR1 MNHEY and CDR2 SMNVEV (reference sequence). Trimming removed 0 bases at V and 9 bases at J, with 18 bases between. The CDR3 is CASSLSQTPGYRPQHF. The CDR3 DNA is TGTGCCAGCAGTTTATCACAGACCCCAGGGTATCGGCCCCAGCATTTT.

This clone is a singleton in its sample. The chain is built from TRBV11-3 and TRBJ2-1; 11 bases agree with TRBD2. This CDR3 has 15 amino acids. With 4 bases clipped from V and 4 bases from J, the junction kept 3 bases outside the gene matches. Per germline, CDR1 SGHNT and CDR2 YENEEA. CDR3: CASSSRLAGYNEQFF. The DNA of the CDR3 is TGTGCCAGCAGCTCCCGACTAGCGGGGTACAATGAGCAGTTCTTC.

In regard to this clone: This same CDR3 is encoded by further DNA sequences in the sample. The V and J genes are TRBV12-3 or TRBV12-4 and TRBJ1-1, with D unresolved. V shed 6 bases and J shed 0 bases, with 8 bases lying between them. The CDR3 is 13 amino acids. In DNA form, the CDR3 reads TGTGCCAGCAGCCTTTTAATGAACACTGAAGCTTTCTTT. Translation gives CASSLLMNTEAFF.

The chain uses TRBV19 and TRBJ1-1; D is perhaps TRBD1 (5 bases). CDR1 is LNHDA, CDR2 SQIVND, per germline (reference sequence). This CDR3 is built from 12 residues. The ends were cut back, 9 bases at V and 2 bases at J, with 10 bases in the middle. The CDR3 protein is CASSGTNTEAFF. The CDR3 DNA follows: TGTGCCAGCAGTGGGACTAACACTGAAGCTTTCTTT. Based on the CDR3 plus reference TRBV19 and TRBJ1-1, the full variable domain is DGGITQSPKYLFRKEGQNVTLSCEQNLNHDAMYWYRQDPGQGLRLIYYSQIVNDFQKGDIAEGYSVSREKKESFPLTVTSAQKNPTAFYLCASSGTNTEAFFGQGTRLTVV.

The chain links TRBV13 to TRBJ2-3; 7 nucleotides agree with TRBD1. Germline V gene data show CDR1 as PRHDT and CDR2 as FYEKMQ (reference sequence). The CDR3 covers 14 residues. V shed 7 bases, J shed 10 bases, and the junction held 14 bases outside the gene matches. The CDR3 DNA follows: TGTGCCAGCAACGAACAGGGGCCCTCCGCCGCGCAGTATTTT. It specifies CASNEQGPSAAQYF.